The 28 T cell receptor beta chains listed next were all sequenced from one sample in a study of human T cells and chemical hapten exposure. Time point given: patch test 1, 2 weeks after DPC sensitization. Noted treatment: therapeutic diphenylcyclopropenone sensitization with weekly scalp DPC. TCRdb independently ran MiXCR on the RACE reads; one entry per CDR3 protein. This table holds 100,000 or so distinct CDR3 sequences, about 11% found once. The sample was whole blood, taken in connection with sensitization to the hapten diphenylcyclopropenone (DPC). Every receptor here comes from a woman aged 35 to 49 with alopecia areata. Some clones in this sample may be carry-over from other donors' samples.

The chain couples TRBV5-6 to TRBJ1-1; the D gene is possibly TRBD1 (6 bases). The germline gives CDR1 SGHDT, CDR2 YYEEEE. The CDR3 loop spans 16 amino acids. Between the trimmed V and J ends, which lost 1 base and 1 base, there was a span of 14 bases. The CDR3 DNA reads TGTGCCAGCAGCTTGAGGGTGGTCAGGGGGAACACTGAAGCTTTCTTT. This gives the protein CASSLRVVRGNTEAFF.

A few counts support this clonotype. The V call is TRBV29-1, the J call TRBJ2-5; 9 positions match TRBD2. Unmatched junction bases numbered 4, after V lost 4 bases and J lost 7 bases. This CDR3 is 12 amino acids long. Germline V gives CDR1 SQVTM, CDR2 ANQGSEA. This CDR3 reads CSVVGGGGTQYF. In nucleotides, the CDR3 is TGCAGCGTTGTTGGCGGGGGGGGGACCCAGTACTTC.

A few counts support this clonotype. The chain has TRBV12-3 or TRBV12-4 and TRBJ1-2; 9 nucleotides match TRBD1. With 5 bases clipped from V and 4 bases from J, the junction kept 5 bases outside the gene matches. The CDR3 has 14 residues. CDR3 residues: CASSVGTGLYGYTF. The CDR3 DNA reads TGTGCCAGCAGTGTCGGGACAGGGCTCTATGGCTACACCTTC.

There are many counts of this clonotype. The rearrangement joins TRBV7-2 to TRBJ2-5, with D perhaps TRBD2 (6 bases). Germline V gives CDR1 SGHTA, CDR2 FQGNSA. The V gene lost 4 bases and the J gene lost 7 bases, with 16 bases spanning the gap. The CDR3 has 14 amino acids. CDR3: CASSSRGEEGTQYF. DNA of the CDR3: TGTGCCAGCAGCTCCCGCGGGGAGGAAGGGACCCAGTACTTC.

The J gene is TRBJ2-2, the V gene TRBV6-5, with TRBD2 matching over 7 bases. The germline CDR1 and CDR2 sequences are MNHEY and SVGAGI. This CDR3 is built from 14 residues. Trimming cost V 7 bases and J 7 bases; bases outside gene matches: 9. CDR3 DNA: TGTGCCAGCAAAAACAGCGGGATGGTCGGGGAGCTGTTTTTT. The encoded protein is CASKNSGMVGELFF.

The chain carries TRBV6-5 and TRBJ2-1; 9 positions match TRBD2. The V gene's germline CDR1 is MNHEY and CDR2 SVGAGI. This CDR3 is 14 amino acids long. V lost 0 bases to trimming and J lost 7 bases; unmatched junction nucleotides: 1. This CDR3 is CASSYSRGGNEQFF. The DNA for the CDR3 is TGTGCCAGCAGTTACTCGCGGGGGGGAAATGAGCAGTTCTTC.

This clonotype was observed a few times. The chain joins TRBV20-1 to TRBJ1-1, with 7 bases matching TRBD1. The V and J ends lost 4 bases and 3 bases, in that order; junction bases with no gene match: 5. CDR1 is DFQATT and CDR2 is SNEGSKA in the germline V gene (reference sequence). The CDR3 length is 13 residues. In nucleotides, the CDR3 is TGCAGTGCTATGACAGGGTGGGACACTGAAGCTTTCTTT. Its protein product is CSAMTGWDTEAFF.

This clonotype has at least ten counts. V and J are TRBV9 and TRBJ1-2, with 10 nucleotides matching TRBD1. The CDR3 is 14 residues long. Germline V lookup: CDR1 SGDLS, CDR2 YYNGEE. With 4 bases clipped from V and 4 bases from J, the junction kept 4 bases outside the gene matches. CDR3 coding DNA: TGTGCCAGCAGCAAGGGACAGGGGCTCTATGGCTACACCTTC. Residues: CASSKGQGLYGYTF. Full variable domain (missing parts from reference TRBV9 and TRBJ1-2): DSGVTQTPKHLITATGQRVTLRCSPRSGDLSVYWYQQSLDQGLQFLIQYYNGEERAKGNILERFSAQQFPDLHSELNLSSLELGDSALYFCASSKGQGLYGYTFGSGTRLTVV.

This clonotype occurred many times. This chain joins TRBV3-1 and TRBJ2-7; D remains ambiguous. The CDR3 loop spans 12 amino acids. V shed 1 base and J shed 5 bases, with 6 bases lying between them. Germline CDR1 LGHDT, CDR2 YNNKEL (reference sequence). This CDR3 is CASSQGANEQYF. The CDR3 DNA reads as TGTGCCAGCAGCCAAGGTGCCAACGAGCAGTACTTC.

The gene calls are TRBV3-1 and TRBJ2-3; no clear D gene. This CDR3 region has 15 residues. The germline gives CDR1 LGHDT, CDR2 YNNKEL (reference sequence). The ends were cut back, 8 bases at V and 4 bases at J, with 19 bases in the middle. The CDR3 DNA reads as TGTGCCAGCTCCCCCAGTTTTCATCATTCAGATACGCAGTATTTT. Translation: CASSPSFHHSDTQYF.

This clonotype was recorded a few times. The V and J genes are TRBV24-1 and TRBJ2-5, with D unresolved. The germline V and J ends were trimmed by 5 bases and 2 bases, with 17 bases remaining between them. CDR3 length: 16 amino acids. From germline, CDR1 is KGHDR and CDR2 SFDVKD. The CDR3 spells CATSVAGHPDQETQYF. In DNA form, the CDR3 reads TGTGCCACCAGTGTCGCAGGCCACCCCGATCAAGAGACCCAGTACTTC.

The chain joins TRBV28 to TRBJ2-6; perhaps D is TRBD1 or TRBD2 (5 bases each). The germline gives CDR1 MDHEN, CDR2 SYDVKM. This CDR3 has 16 residues. V lost 7 bases and J 1 base, leaving 14 bases between the germline ends. CDR3 sequence reads: CASIGGVLSGANVLTF. DNA for the CDR3: TGTGCCAGCATTGGGGGAGTTCTGTCTGGGGCCAACGTCCTGACTTTC.

This clonotype occurred a few times. The J gene is TRBJ1-1, the V gene TRBV27, with D hard to call. Trimming took off 3 bases at V and 7 bases at J, with 9 bases between the two ends. This CDR3 is built from 12 residues. Germline V gene lookup returns CDR1 MNHEY and CDR2 SMNVEV (reference sequence). DNA for the CDR3: TGTGCCAGCAGTTTGATAAGCGGTGAAGCTTTCTTT. Protein product: CASSLISGEAFF.

This clonotype showed up many times. The chain uses TRBV5-1 and TRBJ1-1; D gene ambiguous. Per germline, CDR1 SGHRS and CDR2 YFSETQ. The CDR3 covers 14 residues. The V end was cut by 7 bases, the J end by 1 base, with 14 bases between. As DNA, the CDR3 is TGCGCCAGCCACAGCTCGGTGGCGAACACTGAAGCTTTCTTT. Protein sequence: CASHSSVANTEAFF.

This clonotype came up many times. This chain links TRBV19 with TRBJ1-2; a weak D match, TRBD1 (6 bases). The germline V gene encodes CDR1 LNHDA and CDR2 SQIVND (reference sequence). V gave up 3 bases and J gave up 7 bases, with 18 bases separating them. The CDR3 runs 15 residues. The CDR3 protein is CASSIVLGHGGGYTF. CDR3 coding DNA: TGTGCCAGTAGTATCGTTTTGGGACATGGTGGTGGCTACACCTTC.

This clonotype appeared a few times. The chain carries TRBV7-6 and TRBJ2-5, with unresolved D. Germline values: CDR1 SGHVS, CDR2 FNYEAQ. Trimming stripped 5 bases from V and 0 bases from J, with 4 bases between. This CDR3 contains 12 residues. The CDR3 is CASSPNQETQYF. In DNA form, the CDR3 reads TGTGCCAGCAGCCCCAACCAAGAGACCCAGTACTTC.

This clonotype was seen ten or more times. The J gene is TRBJ1-2, the V gene TRBV7-9; D ambiguous. The CDR3 length is 13 residues. Trimming left V 1 base short and J 8 bases short, with 11 bases between. Per germline, CDR1 SEHNR and CDR2 FQNEAQ (reference sequence). The CDR3 loop is CASSLVGGGGYTF. DNA for the CDR3: TGTGCCAGCAGCTTAGTTGGAGGCGGAGGCTACACCTTC.

The chain uses TRBV30 and TRBJ2-4; D ambiguous. In germline, CDR1 is GTSNPN, CDR2 SVGIG (reference sequence). V gave up 5 bases and J gave up 1 base, with 6 bases separating them. This CDR3 comprises 12 residues. CDR3 in amino acids: CAWAEAKNIQYF. The CDR3, as DNA: TGTGCCTGGGCGGAGGCCAAAAACATTCAGTACTTC.

V and J are TRBV29-1 and TRBJ2-5, with 13 bases identical to TRBD2. Germline V gene sequence: CDR1 SQVTM, CDR2 ANQGSEA. The CDR3 covers 12 residues. The V gene end was trimmed by 6 bases and the J gene end by 5 bases; junction bases not matched to a gene: 0. CDR3 sequence reads: CSVTSGRETQYF. The CDR3 nucleotides are TGCAGCGTGACTAGCGGGAGGGAGACCCAGTACTTC.

This chain joins TRBV6-2 or TRBV6-3 and TRBJ2-7, with a possible D match to TRBD2 (6 bases). The CDR3 has 15 amino acids. Germline V gene lookup returns CDR1 MNHEY and CDR2 SVGEGT. Trimming took 0 bases from V and 3 from J, leaving 12 bases between them. CDR3 amino acids: CASSYSGGSLYEQYF. CDR3 DNA sequence: TGTGCCAGCAGTTACTCGGGAGGAAGCCTCTACGAGCAGTACTTC.

The V and J genes are TRBV19 and TRBJ2-7; 9 nucleotides match TRBD1. Looked up from germline, CDR1 is LNHDA and CDR2 is SQIVND (reference sequence). CDR3 length: 15 residues. The V segment lost 6 bases and the J segment 2 bases; nucleotides outside the gene matches: 8. CDR3 amino acids: CASSRPGTGTYEQYF. CDR3 sequence (DNA): TGTGCCAGTAGCCGACCCGGGACAGGGACCTACGAGCAGTACTTC.

This clonotype was observed a handful of times. The chain is built from TRBV7-9 and TRBJ2-5; TRBD1 matches at 7 bases. This CDR3 has 15 residues. Germline V lookup: CDR1 SEHNR, CDR2 FQNEAQ (reference sequence). Losses at the gene ends were 5 bases for V and 3 bases for J; bases not matched to a gene: 9. CDR3 in DNA: TGTGCCAGCAGCCCGGGGACAGCGCCTAAAGAGACCCAGTACTTC. As protein: CASSPGTAPKETQYF.

On this clonotype itself: Likely a read error: the CDR3 ends without its conserved phenylalanine or tryptophan. The chain carries TRBV5-1 and TRBJ1-5, with D perhaps TRBD1 (5 bases). CDR1 SGHRS and CDR2 YFSETQ come from the germline V gene. V shed 3 bases and J shed 3 bases, with 13 bases lying between them. This CDR3 region has 15 residues. Here the CDR3 DNA reads TGCGCCAGCAGCTACTCGGGGCAGGCCAATCAGCCCCAGCATTCT. Protein: CASSYSGQANQPQHS.

Turning to this clonotype: The CDR3 end shows no conserved phenylalanine or tryptophan, and so a read error is likely. The chain employs TRBV29-1 and TRBJ2-7; 9 nucleotides line up with TRBD1. The V gene end was trimmed by 7 bases and the J gene end by 4 bases; junction bases not matched to a gene: 8. Germline assignment: CDR1 SQVTM and CDR2 ANQGSEA. The CDR3 covers 13 residues. CDR3 protein: CSARTGETYEQYY. The DNA for the CDR3 is TGCAGCGCCCGGACAGGGGAGACATACGAGCAGTACTAC.

This CDR3 reads CASRAGTGEAKLFF. CDR3 DNA: TGTGCCAGCAGGGCCGGGACAGGGGAGGCAAAACTGTTTTTT. V usage is TRBV6-1 and J usage is TRBJ1-4, with 10 bases that match TRBD1. The length of the CDR3 is 14 residues. The germline V gene encodes CDR1 MNHNS and CDR2 SASEGT. With 6 bases clipped from V and 10 bases from J, the junction kept 8 bases outside the gene matches.

This clonotype has a count of ten or more. The chain couples TRBV4-2 to TRBJ2-1; 13 positions match TRBD2. The CDR3 has 16 residues. V gave up 2 bases and J gave up 9 bases; unmatched junction bases: 7. Per germline, CDR1 LGHNA and CDR2 YNFKEQ. For the CDR3, the DNA is TGTGCCAGCAGCCAAACAGGGACTAGCGGGGCGCTTGAGCAGTTCTTC. It specifies CASSQTGTSGALEQFF.

This clonotype appeared many times. The CDR3 protein is CSAADREGLTDTQYF. In nucleotides, the CDR3 is TGCAGTGCAGCGGACAGGGAGGGGCTCACAGATACGCAGTATTTT. The genes are TRBV20-1 and TRBJ2-3; a weak D match, TRBD1 (8 bases). The germline CDR1 and CDR2 sequences are DFQATT and SNEGSKA (reference sequence). Deletions cut 6 bases from V and 2 bases from J, with 18 bases between. CDR3 length: 15 residues.

This chain uses TRBV7-9 with TRBJ1-1; D might be TRBD1 (6 bases). Germline CDR1 reads SEHNR; CDR2 reads FQNEAQ (reference sequence). The CDR3 has 15 amino acids. V dropped 5 bases and J dropped 6 bases, with 19 bases sitting between them. CDR3 amino acids: CASSPEVGGPAEAFF. CDR3 nucleotides: TGTGCCAGCAGCCCCGAGGTCGGGGGGCCGGCTGAAGCTTTCTTT.